This T cell receptor beta chain was identified in a study of blood T cell repertoires in COVID-19. The CDR3 spans 14 residues. V was shortened by 3 bases and J by 7 bases, with 16 bases between the two germline ends. Germline CDR1 is GTSNPN and CDR2 is SVGIG (reference sequence). Sequenced by immunoSEQ multiplex PCR; TCRdb stores in-frame clones only, minus some. Here the sample spans 14,000 or so clones, roughly 91% being singletons. The TCR sequence derives from a human donor in a cohort sampled during active COVID-19. The sequencing sample was made of peripheral blood. This rearrangement joins TRBV30 to TRBJ2-1; D unclear. Here the CDR3 DNA reads TGTGCCTGGAGCCCTAAGGCGGCGCTTAATGAGCAGTTCTTC. Translation: CAWSPKAALNEQFF.